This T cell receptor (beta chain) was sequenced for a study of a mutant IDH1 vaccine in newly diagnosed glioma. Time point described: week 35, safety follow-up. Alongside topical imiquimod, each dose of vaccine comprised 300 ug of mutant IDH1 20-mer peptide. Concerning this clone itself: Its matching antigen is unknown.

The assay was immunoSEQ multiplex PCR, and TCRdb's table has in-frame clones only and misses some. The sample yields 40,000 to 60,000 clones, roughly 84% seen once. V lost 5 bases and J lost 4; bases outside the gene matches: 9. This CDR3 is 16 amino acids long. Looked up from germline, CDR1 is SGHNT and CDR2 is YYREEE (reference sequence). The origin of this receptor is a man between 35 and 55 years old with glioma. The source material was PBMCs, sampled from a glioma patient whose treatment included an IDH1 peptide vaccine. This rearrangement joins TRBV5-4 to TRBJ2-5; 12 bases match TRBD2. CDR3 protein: CASRPRTSGAGETQYF. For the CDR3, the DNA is TGTGCCAGCAGACCTAGGACTAGCGGGGCGGGAGAGACCCAGTACTTC.